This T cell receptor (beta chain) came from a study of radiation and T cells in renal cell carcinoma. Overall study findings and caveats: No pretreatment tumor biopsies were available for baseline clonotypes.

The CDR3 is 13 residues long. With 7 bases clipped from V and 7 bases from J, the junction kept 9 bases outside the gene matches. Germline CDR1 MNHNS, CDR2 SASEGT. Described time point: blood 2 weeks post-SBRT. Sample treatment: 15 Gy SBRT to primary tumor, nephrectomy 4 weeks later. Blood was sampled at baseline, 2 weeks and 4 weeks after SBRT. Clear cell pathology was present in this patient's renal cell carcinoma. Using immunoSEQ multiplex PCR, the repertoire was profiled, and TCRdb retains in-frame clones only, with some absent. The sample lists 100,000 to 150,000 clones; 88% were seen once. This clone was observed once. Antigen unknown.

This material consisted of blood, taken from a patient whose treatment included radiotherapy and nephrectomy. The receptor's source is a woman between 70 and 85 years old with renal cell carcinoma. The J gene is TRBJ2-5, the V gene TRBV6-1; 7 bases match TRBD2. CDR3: CASTETSFGTQYF. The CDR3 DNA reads TGTGCCAGCACAGAGACTAGCTTCGGGACCCAGTACTTC.